A single sample is the source of the 12 T cell receptor beta chains below, sequenced in a study of shared clonotypes between healthy human individuals. In the naive CD8 group, cells lacked CD45RO and were positively selected for CCR7, so terminally differentiated effector memory CD45RA+ cells were left out. This table comes from immunoSEQ multiplex PCR, and its TCRdb copy is limited to in-frame clones, with some not included. Of 2 million to 2.5 million clones in the sample, under 95% were seen once. The sample was naive CD8+ T cells from PBMCs. These receptors all stem from a young man in good health. Some clones in this sample may be carry-over from other donors' samples.

The J gene is TRBJ1-2, the V gene TRBV5-1; 9 positions agree with TRBD1. The V segment lost 1 base and the J segment 5 bases; nucleotides outside the gene matches: 3. The CDR3 spans 14 residues. CDR1 is SGHRS and CDR2 is YFSETQ in the germline V gene. CDR3 loop: CASSLPGTGYGYTF. In DNA form, the CDR3 reads TGCGCCAGCAGCTTGCCCGGGACAGGGTATGGCTACACCTTC.

The V gene is TRBV28, the J gene TRBJ1-5, with TRBD1 identical over 7 bases. J was trimmed by 0 bases and V by 6 bases; bases with no gene match: 5. Germline V gene sequence: CDR1 MDHEN, CDR2 SYDVKM. CDR3 length equals 15 residues. CDR3 residues: CASRGQAYSNQPQHF. DNA of the CDR3: TGTGCCAGCAGAGGACAGGCTTATAGCAATCAGCCCCAGCATTTT. Variable domain in full (rest from reference TRBV28 and TRBJ1-5): DVKVTQSSRYLVKRTGEKVFLECVQDMDHENMFWYRQDPGLGLRLIYFSYDVKMKEKGDIPEGYSVSREKKERFSLILESASTNQTSMYLCASRGQAYSNQPQHFGDGTRLSIL.

The chain links TRBV7-8 to TRBJ2-7; TRBD1 matches 8 bases. V was pared by 5 bases and J by 5 bases, with 11 bases of the junction left unmatched. Germline lookup yields CDR1 SGHVS and CDR2 FQNEAQ. This CDR3 contains 15 residues. CDR3 protein: CASSAGGTGWDEQYF. CDR3 in DNA: TGTGCCAGCAGCGCAGGGGGGACAGGTTGGGACGAGCAGTACTTC.

The chain is built from TRBV14 and TRBJ2-5; D is undetermined. Trimming stripped 0 bases from V and 4 bases from J, with 6 bases between. This CDR3 is 13 amino acids long. The V gene's germline CDR1 is SGHDN and CDR2 FVKESK. The chain's CDR3 is CASSQDWGETQYF. In DNA form, the CDR3 reads TGTGCCAGCAGCCAAGATTGGGGAGAGACCCAGTACTTC.

This clone was observed a single time. The gene calls are TRBV12-5 and TRBJ1-3; TRBD1 is a possible D gene (5 bases). CDR3 length equals 18 residues. V shed 2 bases and J shed 2 bases, with 19 bases lying between them. Germline V gene data show CDR1 as LGHNT and CDR2 as FRNRAP. The CDR3, as DNA: TGTGCTAGTGGTTTGATCACCTTGGGACGTACTGCTGGAAACACCATATATTTT. Translating it yields CASGLITLGRTAGNTIYF.

The genes are TRBV18 and TRBJ2-1; D may correspond to TRBD1 or TRBD2 (5 bases each). V gave up 3 bases and J gave up 6 bases, with 6 bases separating them. CDR3 length: 12 amino acids. Germline lookup yields CDR1 KGHSH and CDR2 LQKENI. The CDR3 DNA reads as TGTGCCAGCTCACCGGGGACCAATGAGCAGTTCTTC. Encoded protein: CASSPGTNEQFF. The full variable domain, with the rest looked up from reference TRBV18 and TRBJ2-1, is NAGVMQNPRHLVRRRGQEARLRCSPMKGHSHVYWYRQLPEEGLKFMVYLQKENIIDESGMPKERFSAEFPKEGPSILRIQQVVRGDSAAYFCASSPGTNEQFFGPGTRLTVL.

The chain joins TRBV15 to TRBJ1-5; the D gene is possibly TRBD1 (5 bases). Per the germline V gene, CDR1 is LNHNV and CDR2 is YYDKDF (reference sequence). V was trimmed by 3 bases and J by 7 bases, leaving 10 bases between them. The CDR3 runs to 13 residues. The DNA of the CDR3 is TGTGCCACCAGCAGTAGGGGAGGGCAGCCCCAGCATTTT. Amino acid sequence: CATSSRGGQPQHF.

This clone was picked up one time. The chain joins TRBV4-3 to TRBJ1-4; D gene ambiguous. This CDR3 has 17 amino acids. With 4 bases removed from V and 4 bases from J, the gap between germline ends came to 19 bases. CDR1 is LGHNA and CDR2 is YSLEER in the germline V gene. The CDR3 coding sequence is TGCGCCAGCAGCCCCCTTTTGACCGAACCTTTTAATGAAAAACTGTTTTTT. Its protein is CASSPLLTEPFNEKLFF.

This rearrangement joins TRBV9 to TRBJ2-1, with 10 bases that match TRBD2. V was pared by 2 bases and J by 5 bases, with 4 bases of the junction left unmatched. This CDR3 spans 15 amino acids. Germline V CDR1 and CDR2: SGDLS, YYNGEE. CDR3 sequence: CASSVSGLANNEQFF. The DNA for the CDR3 is TGTGCCAGCAGCGTTTCGGGACTAGCGAACAATGAGCAGTTCTTC.

V is TRBV27 and J is TRBJ2-7; TRBD1 matches 7 bases. This CDR3 is 14 amino acids long. The V gene end was trimmed by 4 bases and the J gene end by 2 bases; junction bases not matched to a gene: 5. The V gene's germline CDR1 is MNHEY and CDR2 SMNVEV (reference sequence). CDR3 nucleotide sequence: TGTGCCAGCAGTTCCGGACAGGTAACCTACGAGCAGTACTTC. It codes for CASSSGQVTYEQYF.

A word on this clone: The identical CDR3 is also encoded by other nucleotide sequences in the sample. The chain couples TRBV18 to TRBJ1-4; tentative D call: TRBD1 (6 bases). V lost 3 bases to trimming and J lost 5 bases, with 13 bases between them. CDR1 is KGHSH and CDR2 is LQKENI in the germline V gene. This CDR3 region has 15 residues. The chain's CDR3 is CASSPTGGTNEKLFF. The CDR3 coding sequence is TGTGCCAGCTCACCGACAGGCGGGACGAATGAAAAACTGTTTTTT.

J is TRBJ2-2 and V is TRBV27; D unclear. The CDR3 length is 13 residues. The germline gives CDR1 MNHEY, CDR2 SMNVEV (reference sequence). V was clipped by 0 bases and J by 6 bases, with 5 bases between them. This CDR3 reads CASSLSAPGELFF. CDR3 DNA sequence: TGTGCCAGCAGTTTATCAGCGCCCGGGGAGCTGTTTTTT.